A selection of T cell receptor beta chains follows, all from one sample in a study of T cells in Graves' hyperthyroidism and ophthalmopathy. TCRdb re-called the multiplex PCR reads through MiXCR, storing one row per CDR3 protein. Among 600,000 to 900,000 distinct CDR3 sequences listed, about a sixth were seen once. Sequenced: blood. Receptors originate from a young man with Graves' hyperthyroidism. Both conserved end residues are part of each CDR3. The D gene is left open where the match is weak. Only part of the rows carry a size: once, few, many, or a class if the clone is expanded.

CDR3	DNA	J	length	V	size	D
CASSSMYSNQPQHF	TGTGCCAGCAGTTCTATGTATAGCAATCAGCCCCAGCATTTT	TRBJ1-5	14	TRBV6-2/TRBV6-3	-	-
CASSFGPAPGEQYF	TGTGCCAGCAGTTTTGGGCCCGCCCCGGGAGAGCAGTACTTC	TRBJ2-7	14	TRBV3-1	few	-
CASSLEGASGSHEQYF	TGCGCCAGCAGCTTGGAGGGGGCTAGCGGGAGCCACGAGCAGTACTTC	TRBJ2-7	16	TRBV5-1	few	TRBD2
CASSFRSSTDTQYF	TGTGCCAGCAGTTTTAGGTCTAGCACAGATACGCAGTATTTT	TRBJ2-3	14	TRBV12-3/TRBV12-4	many	-
CASSEGGTGVNEQYF	TGTGCCAGCAGTGAAGGGGGGACAGGGGTTAACGAGCAGTACTTC	TRBJ2-7	15	TRBV2	many	TRBD1
CASSKRGHNSYEQYF	TGTGCCAGCAGTAAGAGGGGACACAACTCCTACGAGCAGTACTTC	TRBJ2-7	15	TRBV6-2/TRBV6-3	many	-
CASSYPGTGESGTSGMNTGELFF	TGTGCCAGCAGTTACCCCGGGACAGGGGAATCGGGGACTAGCGGAATGAACACCGGGGAGCTGTTTTTT	TRBJ2-2	23	TRBV6-5	-	-
CASSPFSRVVMRNQPQHF	TGTGCCAGCTCACCATTTTCCAGGGTGGTAATGCGCAATCAGCCCCAGCATTTT	TRBJ1-5	18	TRBV18	few	-
CAISGDRDEQYF	TGTGCCATCAGTGGAGACAGGGACGAGCAGTACTTC	TRBJ2-7	12	TRBV10-3	-	TRBD1
CASSPTGSMYNEQFF	TGCGCCAGCAGCCCAACAGGGTCAATGTACAATGAGCAGTTCTTC	TRBJ2-1	15	TRBV5-1	many	-
CASRAETEAFF	TGCGCCAGCAGAGCGGAAACTGAAGCTTTCTTT	TRBJ1-1	11	TRBV5-1	-	-
CSVVGTSGSTDTQYF	TGCAGCGTTGTGGGGACTAGCGGTAGCACAGATACGCAGTATTTT	TRBJ2-3	15	TRBV29-1	-	TRBD2
CASRLAGHNEQFF	TGTGCCAGCAGACTAGCGGGTCACAATGAGCAGTTCTTC	TRBJ2-1	13	TRBV3-1	few	TRBD2
CASTEDNTEAFF	TGTGCCAGCACCGAAGATAACACTGAAGCTTTCTTT	TRBJ1-1	12	TRBV6-1	-	-
CASSEDSWSYGYTF	TGTGCCAGCAGCGAGGACAGTTGGAGCTATGGCTACACCTTC	TRBJ1-2	14	TRBV5-5	many	-
CASSYPGLAGPDTQYF	TGTGCCAGCAGCTACCCGGGACTAGCGGGACCAGATACGCAGTATTTT	TRBJ2-3	16	TRBV11-3	-	TRBD2
CASSLALAGKDGYTF	TGTGCCAGCAGCTTAGCGCTGGCAGGGAAGGATGGCTACACCTTC	TRBJ1-2	15	TRBV7-9	few	-
CASSQDPGRTTYEQYF	TGCGCCAGCAGCCAAGATCCTGGCAGGACTACCTACGAGCAGTACTTC	TRBJ2-7	16	TRBV4-3	-	-
CASSSPGHRYNEQFF	TGTGCCAGCAGCTCCCCGGGACACCGATACAATGAGCAGTTCTTC	TRBJ2-1	15	TRBV7-9	-	-
CASSGYSRRNEQFF	TGTGCCAGTAGTGGGTACTCTCGCCGGAATGAGCAGTTCTTC	TRBJ2-1	14	TRBV19	few	-
CAWKSWGSTDQPQHF	TGTGCCTGGAAGTCGTGGGGCAGTACGGATCAGCCCCAGCATTTT	TRBJ1-5	15	TRBV30	few	-
CASRGGDRVNEKLFF	TGTGCCAGCCGGGGAGGGGACAGAGTTAATGAAAAACTGTTTTTT	TRBJ1-4	15	TRBV12-3/TRBV12-4	many	TRBD1
CSVNLRDSSTDTQYF	TGCAGCGTCAACCTCAGAGACTCTAGCACAGATACGCAGTATTTT	TRBJ2-3	15	TRBV29-1	-	-
CAWAPGRYNSPLHF	TGTGCCTGGGCTCCGGGACGGTATAATTCACCCCTCCACTTT	TRBJ1-6	14	TRBV30	-	-
CSAPGQQDYEQYF	TGCAGCGCACCGGGACAGCAAGACTACGAGCAGTACTTC	TRBJ2-7	13	TRBV20-1	few	TRBD1
CASREGTDTQYF	TGTGCCAGCAGGGAAGGGACAGATACGCAGTATTTT	TRBJ2-3	12	TRBV28	many	-
CASSLPGLGETQYF	TGCGCCAGCAGCTTGCCAGGGCTGGGAGAGACCCAGTACTTC	TRBJ2-5	14	TRBV5-1	few	-
CASSQDRADSNQPQHF	TGCGCCAGCAGCCAAGATCGGGCGGACAGCAATCAGCCCCAGCATTTT	TRBJ1-5	16	TRBV4-1	-	-
CSAPPRTATGVYGYTF	TGCAGTGCCCCCCCGAGGACAGCCACTGGGGTCTATGGCTACACCTTC	TRBJ1-2	16	TRBV20-1	many	-
CSARDLGHIGRNEQFF	TGCAGTGCTAGAGATCTGGGCCACATCGGTAGGAATGAGCAGTTCTTC	TRBJ2-1	16	TRBV20-1	many	-
CASSFSGATEAFF	TGTGCCAGCAGCTTTTCGGGAGCCACTGAAGCTTTCTTT	TRBJ1-1	13	TRBV7-9	few	-
CASKVQGDTGELFF	TGTGCCAGCAAGGTCCAAGGGGACACCGGGGAGCTGTTTTTT	TRBJ2-2	14	TRBV2	few	-
CASSPEAYNEQFF	TGTGCCAGCTCACCGGAAGCTTACAATGAGCAGTTCTTC	TRBJ2-1	13	TRBV18	-	-
CASIDGGGGNTIYF	TGTGCCAGCATTGACGGAGGGGGTGGAAACACCATATATTTT	TRBJ1-3	14	TRBV6-1	-	-
CASSPRRRAEGYNEQFF	TGTGCCAGCAGCCCCCGGCGTCGAGCCGAGGGTTACAATGAGCAGTTCTTC	TRBJ2-1	17	TRBV3-1	-	-
CASSLSGSQGKTYEQYF	TGTGCCAGCAGTTTATCAGGCTCCCAGGGGAAAACCTACGAGCAGTACTTC	TRBJ2-7	17	TRBV28	many	-